A single sample gave rise to the 14 T cell receptor beta chains below, sequenced in a study of CD8+ T cells in alopecia areata. Extraction and reverse transcription of RNA yielded cDNA as the sequencing template. Profiled with immunoSEQ multiplex PCR; TCRdb holds only in-frame clones, not every one. The sample consists of roughly 170,000 clones, 59% of them appearing once. The sample here was CD4+ T cells sorted from blood, taken at week 0. These receptors were obtained from a human donor with alopecia areata.

This rearrangement joins TRBV16 to TRBJ1-5; D unclear. Germline CDR1 reads KGHSY; CDR2 reads FQNENV. V was cut by 0 bases and J by 5 bases, with 11 bases left in between. The CDR3 extends over 15 amino acids. The CDR3 DNA is TGTGCCAGCAGCCAATCCGCCAGTGGAGATCAGCCCCAGCATTTT. Translated, it gives CASSQSASGDQPQHF.

This rearrangement joins TRBV11-2 to TRBJ2-7; D unclear. CDR1 is SGHAT and CDR2 is FQNNGV in the germline V gene. This CDR3 is built from 13 residues. V gave up 3 bases and J gave up 6 bases, with 12 bases separating them. The CDR3 reads CASSFTFQGEQYF. CDR3 nucleotides: TGTGCCAGCAGCTTCACTTTCCAAGGCGAGCAGTACTTC.

V is TRBV29-1 and J is TRBJ2-3; 8 positions match TRBD1. The junction had 4 bases not matched to a gene; V was cut back by 3 bases and J by 8 bases. Germline V gene data show CDR1 as SQVTM and CDR2 as ANQGSEA. CDR3 length: 12 residues. DNA of the CDR3: TGCAGCGTTGACACAGGGGGTGGTACGCAGTATTTT. This sequence encodes CSVDTGGGTQYF.

The genes are TRBV29-1 and TRBJ2-1; a weak D match, TRBD1 (6 bases). CDR3 length: 14 residues. Germline V gene lookup returns CDR1 SQVTM and CDR2 ANQGSEA. V shed 6 bases and J shed 0 bases, with 12 bases lying between them. The CDR3 region is CSVRGENSYNEQFF. The CDR3 coding sequence is TGCAGCGTCAGGGGAGAAAACTCCTACAATGAGCAGTTCTTC.

J is TRBJ2-6 and V is TRBV30; 8 bases align to TRBD1. CDR1 GTSNPN and CDR2 SVGIG come from the germline V gene (reference sequence). The CDR3 spans 18 residues. The J segment lost 1 base and the V segment lost 2 bases, leaving 10 bases of the junction unmatched. This CDR3 is CAWSPYQTGVSGANVLTF. In DNA form, the CDR3 reads TGTGCCTGGAGTCCCTACCAGACAGGGGTTTCTGGGGCCAACGTCCTGACTTTC.

This clone was counted a few times. The chain combines TRBV7-8 with TRBJ1-4, with TRBD1 matching over 7 bases. The CDR3 length is 15 residues. CDR1 and CDR2 (germline): SGHVS, FQNEAQ. The junction had 10 bases not matched to a gene; V was cut back by 5 bases and J by 7 bases. In DNA form, the CDR3 reads TGTGCCAGCAGCCCGACTCCCGGGACAGCTGAAAAACTGTTTTTT. Amino acids: CASSPTPGTAEKLFF.

This clone turned up a few times. This chain uses TRBV7-3 with TRBJ2-2; D possibly corresponds to TRBD2 (5 bases). The ends were cut back, 5 bases at V and 5 bases at J, with 12 bases in the middle. This CDR3 comprises 14 residues. Looked up from germline, CDR1 is SGHTA and CDR2 is FQGTGA. CDR3 region: CASSPDTGTGELFF. Here the CDR3 DNA reads TGTGCCAGCAGCCCTGATACGGGGACCGGGGAGCTGTTTTTT.

This clone was found a few times. V gene TRBV10-2 combines with J gene TRBJ2-7, with D uncertain. Germline lookup yields CDR1 WSHSY and CDR2 SAAADI. The germline V and J ends were trimmed by 7 bases and 0 bases, with 7 bases remaining between them. The CDR3 length is 12 residues. CDR3 sequence reads: CASIQSSYEQYF. In DNA form, the CDR3 reads TGCGCCAGCATACAGAGCTCCTACGAGCAGTACTTC.

This sequence joins TRBV9 and TRBJ1-2, with 9 bases matching TRBD1. The CDR3 spans 15 residues. CDR1 SGDLS and CDR2 YYNGEE come from the germline V gene. The ends lost 2 bases at V and 4 bases at J; junction bases unmatched: 6. CDR3 nucleotide sequence: TGTGCCAGCAGCGTGCAGACAGGGGGGCCCTATGGCTACACCTTC. This codes for CASSVQTGGPYGYTF.

V usage is TRBV30 and J usage is TRBJ2-2; tentative D call: TRBD2 (5 bases). Trimming pared 2 bases from V and 7 bases from J, leaving 14 bases between. Germline V gene lookup returns CDR1 GTSNPN and CDR2 SVGIG (reference sequence). The CDR3 is 14 residues long. CDR3 residues: CAWSTGRTFGELFF. In nucleotides, the CDR3 is TGTGCCTGGAGTACGGGTAGGACTTTCGGGGAGCTGTTTTTT.

This clone occurred a few times. The J gene is TRBJ2-7, the V gene TRBV29-1; D tentatively fits TRBD1 or TRBD2 (6 bases each). Germline-derived CDR1 and CDR2 are SQVTM and ANQGSEA. This CDR3 has 13 amino acids. The V end was cut by 2 bases, the J end by 4 bases, with 12 bases between. The CDR3 sequence is CSVETGADYEQYF. The CDR3, as DNA: TGCAGCGTTGAAACGGGGGCTGATTACGAGCAGTACTTC.

The chain is built from TRBV5-6 and TRBJ2-2, with unresolved D. CDR1 is SGHDT, CDR2 YYEEEE, per germline. V was pared by 3 bases and J by 1 base, with 1 base between. This CDR3 region has 12 residues. The DNA of the CDR3 is TGTGCCAGCAGCTGGAACACCGGGGAGCTGTTTTTT. Encoded protein: CASSWNTGELFF.

The gene calls are TRBV29-1 and TRBJ1-1; D gene unclear. Germline V gene data show CDR1 as SQVTM and CDR2 as ANQGSEA. Trimming removed 7 bases from V and 0 bases from J, with 12 bases in between. The length of the CDR3 is 13 residues. Written as DNA, the CDR3 is TGCAGCGCTGCTGGACTGATGAACACTGAAGCTTTCTTT. Its translation is CSAAGLMNTEAFF.

This chain joins TRBV30 and TRBJ1-2; D possibly corresponds to TRBD1 (6 bases). Trimming stripped 4 bases from V and 7 bases from J, with 16 bases between. This CDR3 is built from 13 residues. Germline CDR1 and CDR2: GTSNPN and SVGIG (reference sequence). CDR3 bases: TGTGCCTGGACATCAGGGGATGATAGTGGCTACACCTTC. Translated, it gives CAWTSGDDSGYTF. The full variable domain, in which reference TRBV30 and TRBJ1-2 provide the parts outside the CDR3, is SQTIHQWPATLVQPVGSPLSLECTVEGTSNPNLYWYRQAAGRGLQLLFYSVGIGQISSEVPQNLSASRPQDRQFILSSKKLLLSDSGFYLCAWTSGDDSGYTFGSGTRLTVV.